The 30 T cell receptor beta chains given below trace back to one sample, sequenced in a study of patients and donors after allogeneic stem cell transplantation. MiXCR, applied by TCRdb to the RT-PCR reads, yields one record per CDR3 protein. Of roughly 940,000 distinct CDR3 sequences in the sample, more than 15% were seen once. Sequencing was carried out using blood, either unsorted or a sorted T cell fraction (not recorded which). These receptors originate from a human donor who was either an allogeneic HSCT recipient or a stem cell or donor lymphocyte infusion donor (not recorded which). It is not recorded whose cells these are; they may come from a transplant donor.

This chain connects TRBV20-1 to TRBJ2-1; weak D call: TRBD2 (7 bases). The CDR3 loop spans 16 amino acids. The germline CDR1 and CDR2 sequences are DFQATT and SNEGSKA (reference sequence). With 6 bases removed from V and 1 base from J, the gap between germline ends came to 19 bases. CDR3 bases: TGCAGTGCCGTAGACTTAAGGGGGGGATCCTACAATGAGCAGTTCTTC. This translates into CSAVDLRGGSYNEQFF.

This clonotype was seen more than once but under ten times. Written as DNA, the CDR3 is TGCGCCAGCAGCTTGATTAATTCGGGAGTTGCCAAAAACATTCAGTACTTC. This sequence encodes CASSLINSGVAKNIQYF. This rearrangement joins TRBV5-1 to TRBJ2-4; D might be TRBD2 (6 bases). Per the germline V gene, CDR1 is SGHRS and CDR2 is YFSETQ. Trimming removed 1 base at V and 1 base at J, with 15 bases between. The CDR3 is 17 residues long.

CDR3 nucleotide sequence: TGTGCCAGCAGCTTATTCTCCTTGGTGAACGAGCAGTACTTC. Amino acids: CASSLFSLVNEQYF. The V gene is TRBV7-8, the J gene TRBJ2-7; D is unresolved. The CDR3 sequence is 14 residues long. V was trimmed by 2 bases and J by 5 bases, leaving 13 bases between them. Germline values: CDR1 SGHVS, CDR2 FQNEAQ.

This clonotype was detected ten times or more. The CDR3 coding sequence is TGTGCCAGCAGCCTCAACGAATACGAGCAGTACTTC. Protein: CASSLNEYEQYF. The chain is built from TRBV12-3 or TRBV12-4 and TRBJ2-7, with D uncertain. The CDR3 consists of 12 residues. V lost 6 bases and J 4 bases, leaving 10 bases between the germline ends.

The V call is TRBV6-1, the J call TRBJ1-2, with a possible D match to TRBD1 (5 bases). CDR1 and CDR2 from the germline V gene are MNHNS and SASEGT. The V end was cut by 6 bases, the J end by 3 bases, with 17 bases between. The CDR3 sequence is 15 residues long. Written as DNA, the CDR3 is TGTGCCAGCAGGCTTACGGGGCTCGAGGACTATGGCTACACCTTC. Protein: CASRLTGLEDYGYTF.

This clonotype occurred a few times. The V call is TRBV20-1, the J call TRBJ2-2; 7 positions match TRBD2. The CDR3 has 14 residues. Per germline, CDR1 DFQATT and CDR2 SNEGSKA (reference sequence). V trimming: 5 bases; J trimming: 5 bases; junction bases outside the gene matches: 8. The CDR3 DNA is TGCAGTGCTCCTTGGACTAGTGGGACCGGGGAGCTGTTTTTT. The encoded protein is CSAPWTSGTGELFF.

The V and J genes are TRBV12-3 or TRBV12-4 and TRBJ1-2; D possibly corresponds to TRBD1 (5 bases). The V end lost 6 bases, the J end lost 4 bases, and 18 bases lay between the germline ends. CDR3 size: 15 residues. The CDR3 DNA sequence: TGTGCCAGCAGATCCGGGACTCTCCCTCTCTATGGCTACACCTTC. This gives the protein CASRSGTLPLYGYTF.

V usage is TRBV9 and J usage is TRBJ2-3; D possibly uses TRBD1 or TRBD2 (6 bases each). V lost 4 bases and J lost 2, with 17 bases in between. Per germline, CDR1 SGDLS and CDR2 YYNGEE. CDR3 length: 16 residues. The CDR3 coding sequence is TGTGCCAGCAGCCCCCGAGGGGGGCCTATCACAGATACGCAGTATTTT. The encoded protein is CASSPRGGPITDTQYF.

This clonotype appeared a few times. J is TRBJ2-1 and V is TRBV5-1; no reliable D call. There are 13 residues in the CDR3. Germline assignment: CDR1 SGHRS and CDR2 YFSETQ. V lost 4 bases and J lost 8, with 13 bases in between. In DNA, the CDR3 is TGCGCCAGCAGCGCCCGGTCCCTGGATGAGCAGTTCTTC. Its protein product is CASSARSLDEQFF.

The chain is built from TRBV5-1 and TRBJ1-2, with D perhaps TRBD1 (6 bases). CDR3 length equals 14 residues. The V gene's germline CDR1 is SGHRS and CDR2 YFSETQ. Between the trimmed V and J ends, which lost 3 bases and 2 bases, there was a span of 11 bases. The CDR3 nucleotides read TGCGCCAGCAGCTCAGGGGCGCTGAACTATGGCTACACCTTC. This translates into CASSSGALNYGYTF.

The chain is built from TRBV24-1 and TRBJ2-1; no clear D. Trimming removed 0 bases at V and 0 bases at J, with 8 bases between. The germline V gene has CDR1 KGHDR and CDR2 SFDVKD. This CDR3 is 16 amino acids long. The CDR3: CATSDLGEPSYNEQFF. DNA for the CDR3: TGTGCCACCAGTGATTTGGGGGAACCCTCCTACAATGAGCAGTTCTTC.

The chain combines TRBV30 with TRBJ1-2, with D possibly TRBD1 on 6 matching bases. Looked up from germline, CDR1 is GTSNPN and CDR2 is SVGIG (reference sequence). The CDR3 has 13 amino acids. The germline V and J ends were trimmed by 4 bases and 2 bases, with 11 bases remaining between them. For the CDR3, the DNA is TGTGCCTGGAAGACAGGCGGAAACTATGGCTACACCTTC. This codes for CAWKTGGNYGYTF.

The genes are TRBV7-3 and TRBJ1-2; TRBD1 might be the D (5 bases). Germline lookup yields CDR1 SGHTA and CDR2 FQGTGA. V was clipped by 1 base and J by 7 bases, with 16 bases between them. The CDR3 sequence is 15 residues long. CDR3 in DNA: TGTGCCAGCAGCTTAATGGAGGGCTCCAGGGCTGGCTACACCTTC. This translates into CASSLMEGSRAGYTF.

This clonotype was seen only once. This sequence joins TRBV19 and TRBJ2-1; possibly TRBD2 for D (5 bases). The CDR3 totals 12 residues. Germline values: CDR1 LNHDA, CDR2 SQIVND (reference sequence). V lost 3 bases and J 10 bases, leaving 10 bases between the germline ends. CDR3 DNA: TGTGCCAGTAGTATTGGGAGACTAGAGCAGTTCTTC. It specifies CASSIGRLEQFF.

The chain links TRBV11-2 to TRBJ2-1; D is ambiguous. V was pared by 5 bases and J by 0 bases, with 14 bases between. CDR3 size: 16 residues. The germline gives CDR1 SGHAT, CDR2 FQNNGV. As DNA, the CDR3 is TGTGCCAGCAGCCAACTCGGTCACAGCTCCTACAATGAGCAGTTCTTC. It yields the protein CASSQLGHSSYNEQFF.

This clonotype was recorded a few times. The V gene is TRBV6-5, the J gene TRBJ2-1; D is ambiguous. This CDR3 contains 11 residues. Germline assignment: CDR1 MNHEY and CDR2 SVGAGI. With 6 bases removed from V and 8 bases from J, the gap between germline ends came to 8 bases. The CDR3 sequence is CASRRNDEQFF. The CDR3 coding sequence is TGTGCCAGCAGGCGCAACGATGAGCAGTTCTTC.

This clonotype was seen ten or more times. V usage is TRBV12-3 or TRBV12-4 and J usage is TRBJ1-1; TRBD1 might be the D (6 bases). The CDR3 loop spans 14 amino acids. Between the trimmed V and J ends, which lost 4 bases and 1 base, there was a span of 10 bases. The CDR3 region is CASSSPTGNTEAFF. For the CDR3, the DNA is TGTGCCAGCAGTTCCCCGACAGGGAACACTGAAGCTTTCTTT.

V is TRBV5-6 and J is TRBJ1-2; D is unresolved. The V end was cut by 1 base, the J end by 4 bases, with 14 bases between. From germline, CDR1 is SGHDT and CDR2 YYEEEE. CDR3 length equals 15 residues. The CDR3 coding sequence is TGTGCCAGCAGCTTGATAGGAGCCTCTATCTATGGCTACACCTTC. This encodes CASSLIGASIYGYTF. Together with reference TRBV5-6 and TRBJ1-2, the CDR3 gives the full variable domain: DAGVTQSPTHLIKTRGQQVTLRCSPKSGHDTVSWYQQALGQGPQFIFQYYEEEERQRGNFPDRFSGHQFPNYSSELNVNALLLGDSALYLCASSLIGASIYGYTFGSGTRLTVV.

This clonotype was picked up a small number of times. The chain uses TRBV7-2 and TRBJ2-3, with D maybe TRBD1 (5 bases). Germline CDR1 is SGHTA and CDR2 is FQGNSA. Trimming took off 2 bases at V and 4 bases at J, with 10 bases between the two ends. The CDR3 has 14 amino acids. As DNA, the CDR3 is TGTGCCAGCAGCTTAAGGACAAGATCAGATACGCAGTATTTT. Protein product: CASSLRTRSDTQYF.

This clonotype showed up just a few times. The chain couples TRBV20-1 to TRBJ2-4; 9 nucleotides line up with TRBD2. This CDR3 comprises 15 residues. Germline V gene lookup returns CDR1 DFQATT and CDR2 SNEGSKA (reference sequence). V shed 4 bases, J shed 2 bases, and the junction held 6 bases outside the gene matches. The CDR3 is CSATLAGRTKNIQYF. The CDR3 DNA reads TGCAGTGCTACGCTAGCGGGGAGGACCAAAAACATTCAGTACTTC.

The V and J genes are TRBV10-3 and TRBJ2-1, with unresolved D. In germline, CDR1 is ENHRY, CDR2 SYGVKD. The CDR3 contains 16 residues. Trimming removed 0 bases at V and 9 bases at J, with 18 bases between. The DNA of the CDR3 is TGTGCCATCAGTGAGTCTGACAAATCTTCGGGCGGTGAGCAGTTCTTC. Protein product: CAISESDKSSGGEQFF.

The chain employs TRBV18 and TRBJ2-1; TRBD1 matches 10 bases. V lost 1 base to trimming and J lost 8 bases; unmatched junction nucleotides: 2. The length of the CDR3 is 14 residues. CDR1 and CDR2 (germline): KGHSH, LQKENI. CDR3 in DNA: TGTGCCAGCTCACCACGGGACAGGGGCCATGAGCAGTTCTTC. Amino acid sequence: CASSPRDRGHEQFF.

V gene TRBV5-1 combines with J gene TRBJ2-2; D remains ambiguous. Per the germline V gene, CDR1 is SGHRS and CDR2 is YFSETQ. V lost 2 bases and J lost 2, with 7 bases in between. CDR3 length: 14 residues. The chain's CDR3 is CASSLVHNTGELFF. CDR3 coding DNA: TGCGCCAGCAGCTTAGTTCATAACACCGGGGAGCTGTTTTTT.

This clonotype was seen a handful of times. The chain has TRBV12-3 or TRBV12-4 and TRBJ2-1, with 8 nucleotides matching TRBD2. V lost 6 bases and J lost 8; bases outside the gene matches: 9. This CDR3 has 14 residues. The DNA for the CDR3 is TGTGCCAGCAGCCCGGGAGGGCCCGGGTATGAGCAGTTCTTC. It is translated as CASSPGGPGYEQFF.

This clonotype was seen a handful of times. The rearrangement uses TRBV5-1 and TRBJ2-3; a possible D gene is TRBD2 (5 bases). V gave up 0 bases and J gave up 0 bases, with 11 bases separating them. The V gene's germline CDR1 is SGHRS and CDR2 YFSETQ. The CDR3 sequence is 16 residues long. The CDR3 DNA sequence: TGCGCCAGCAGCTTGGCTGGGAGTAGAAGCACAGATACGCAGTATTTT. Translation gives CASSLAGSRSTDTQYF. The variable domain in full, with the rest retrieved from reference TRBV5-1 and TRBJ2-3, is KAGVTQTPRYLIKTRGQQVTLSCSPISGHRSVSWYQQTPGQGLQFLFEYFSETQRNKGNFPGRFSGRQFSNSRSEMNVSTLELGDSALYLCASSLAGSRSTDTQYFGPGTRLTVL.

At least ten counts were recorded for this clonotype. The chain recombines TRBV29-1 with TRBJ2-3; 9 bases agree with TRBD1. Trimming took 6 bases from V and 4 from J; bases not matched to a gene: 8. Per germline, CDR1 SQVTM and CDR2 ANQGSEA. CDR3 length equals 14 residues. CDR3 DNA: TGCAGCGTGGGGGGACAGGGAATTGCAGATACGCAGTATTTT. Its translation is CSVGGQGIADTQYF.

The V and J genes are TRBV6-2 or TRBV6-3 and TRBJ1-5, with 9 bases fitting TRBD1. After removal of 3 bases from V and 7 bases from J, the junction contained 4 bases not matched to a gene. Per germline, CDR1 MNHEY and CDR2 SVGEGT. The CDR3 length is 14 residues. The DNA for the CDR3 is TGTGCCAGCAGTTATACAGGGGGCAGACAGCCCCAGCATTTT. Translated, it gives CASSYTGGRQPQHF.

CDR3 residues: CASSRQYTEAFF. The DNA of the CDR3 is TGTGCCAGCAGCCGGCAATACACTGAAGCTTTCTTT. The chain links TRBV14 to TRBJ1-1; no clear D gene. The germline gives CDR1 SGHDN, CDR2 FVKESK. The CDR3 runs to 12 residues. Trimming left V 4 bases short and J 3 bases short, with 6 bases between.

At least ten counts were recorded for this clonotype. The chain has TRBV6-1 and TRBJ1-6; 8 bases fit TRBD1. CDR1 and CDR2 from the germline V gene are MNHNS and SASEGT. CDR3 length equals 16 residues. The V and J ends lost 5 bases and 7 bases, in that order; junction bases with no gene match: 10. CDR3 sequence: CASSRLLRGPNSPLHF. CDR3 DNA sequence: TGTGCCAGCAGTAGACTCCTCAGGGGGCCAAATTCACCCCTCCACTTT.

CDR3 DNA: TGCAGTGCTACAGGGTCAAGCTACGAGCAGTACTTC. Amino acid sequence: CSATGSSYEQYF. The J gene is TRBJ2-7, the V gene TRBV20-1; a possible D gene is TRBD1 (5 bases). The V end lost 4 bases, the J end lost 3 bases, and 10 bases lay between the germline ends. The CDR3 consists of 12 residues. Looked up from germline, CDR1 is DFQATT and CDR2 is SNEGSKA (reference sequence).